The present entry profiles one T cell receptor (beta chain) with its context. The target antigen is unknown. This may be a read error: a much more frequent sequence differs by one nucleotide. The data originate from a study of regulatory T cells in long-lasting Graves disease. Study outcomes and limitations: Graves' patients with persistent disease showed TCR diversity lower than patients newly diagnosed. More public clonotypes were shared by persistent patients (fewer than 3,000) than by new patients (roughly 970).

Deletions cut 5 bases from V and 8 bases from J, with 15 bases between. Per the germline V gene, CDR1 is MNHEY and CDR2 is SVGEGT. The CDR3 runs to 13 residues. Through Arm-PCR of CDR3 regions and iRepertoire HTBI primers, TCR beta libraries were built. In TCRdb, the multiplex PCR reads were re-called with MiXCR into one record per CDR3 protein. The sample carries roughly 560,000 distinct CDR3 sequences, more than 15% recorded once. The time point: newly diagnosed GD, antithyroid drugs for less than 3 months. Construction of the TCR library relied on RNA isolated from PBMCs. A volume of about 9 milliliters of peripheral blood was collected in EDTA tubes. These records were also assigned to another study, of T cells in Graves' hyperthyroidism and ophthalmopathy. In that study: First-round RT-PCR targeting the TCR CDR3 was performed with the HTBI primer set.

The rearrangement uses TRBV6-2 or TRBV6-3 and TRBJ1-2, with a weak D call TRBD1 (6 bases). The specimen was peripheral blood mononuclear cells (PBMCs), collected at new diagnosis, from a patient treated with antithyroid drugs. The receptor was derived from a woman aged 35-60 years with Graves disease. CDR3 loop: CASSTLFGGGYTF. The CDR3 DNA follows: TGTGCCAGCAGTACCCTTTTTGGGGGCGGCTACACCTTC.